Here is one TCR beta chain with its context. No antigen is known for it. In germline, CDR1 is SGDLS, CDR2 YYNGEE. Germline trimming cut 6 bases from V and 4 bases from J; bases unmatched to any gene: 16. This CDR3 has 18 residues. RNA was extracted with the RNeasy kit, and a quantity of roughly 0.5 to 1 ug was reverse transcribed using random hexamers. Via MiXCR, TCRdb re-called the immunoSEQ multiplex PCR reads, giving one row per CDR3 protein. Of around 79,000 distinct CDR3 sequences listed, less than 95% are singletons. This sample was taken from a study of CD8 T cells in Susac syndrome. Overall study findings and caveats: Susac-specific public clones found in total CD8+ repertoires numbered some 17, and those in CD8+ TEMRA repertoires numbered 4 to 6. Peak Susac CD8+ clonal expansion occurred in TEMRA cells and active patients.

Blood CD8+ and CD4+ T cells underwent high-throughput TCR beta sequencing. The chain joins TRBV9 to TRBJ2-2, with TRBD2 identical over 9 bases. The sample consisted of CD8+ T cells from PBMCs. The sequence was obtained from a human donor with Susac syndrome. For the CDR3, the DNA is TGTGCCAGCAACCAGAGTCCAAGCGGGGGGACCTCCACCGGGGAGCTGTTTTTT. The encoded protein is CASNQSPSGGTSTGELFF.